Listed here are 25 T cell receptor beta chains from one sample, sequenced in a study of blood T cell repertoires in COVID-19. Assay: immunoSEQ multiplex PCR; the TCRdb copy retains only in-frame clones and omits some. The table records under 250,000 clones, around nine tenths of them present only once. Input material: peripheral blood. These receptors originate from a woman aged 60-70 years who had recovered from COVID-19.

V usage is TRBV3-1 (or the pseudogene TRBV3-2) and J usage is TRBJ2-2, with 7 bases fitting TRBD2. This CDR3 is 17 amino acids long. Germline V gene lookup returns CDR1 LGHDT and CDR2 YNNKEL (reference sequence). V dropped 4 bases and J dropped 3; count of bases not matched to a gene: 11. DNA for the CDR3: TGTGCCAGCAGCCTTACCCGTGGACTAGGTCACACCGGGGAGCTGTTTTTT. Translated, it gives CASSLTRGLGHTGELFF.

CDR3 in amino acids: CASSPAGGANTGELFF. The CDR3 DNA is TGTGCCAGCAGCCCGGCGGGGGGAGCGAACACCGGGGAGCTGTTTTTT. The chain has TRBV28 and TRBJ2-2; 8 nucleotides align to TRBD2. The germline V gene encodes CDR1 MDHEN and CDR2 SYDVKM. The CDR3 is 16 residues long. The J segment lost 0 bases and the V segment lost 6 bases, leaving 6 bases of the junction unmatched.

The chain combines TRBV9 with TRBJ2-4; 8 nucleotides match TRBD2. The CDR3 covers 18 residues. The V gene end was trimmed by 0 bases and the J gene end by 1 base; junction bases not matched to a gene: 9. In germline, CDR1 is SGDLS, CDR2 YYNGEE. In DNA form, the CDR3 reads TGTGCCAGCAGCGTAGAGCCGCGGGGGGCGGACGCCAAAAACATTCAGTACTTC. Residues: CASSVEPRGADAKNIQYF.

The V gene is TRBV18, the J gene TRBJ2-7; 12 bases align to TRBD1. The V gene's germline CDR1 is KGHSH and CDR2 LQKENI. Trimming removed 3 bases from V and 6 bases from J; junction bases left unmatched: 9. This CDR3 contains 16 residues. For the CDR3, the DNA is TGTGCCAGCTCACCGCTGCCGGGACAGGGGGCAGCCGAGCAGTACTTC. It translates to CASSPLPGQGAAEQYF.

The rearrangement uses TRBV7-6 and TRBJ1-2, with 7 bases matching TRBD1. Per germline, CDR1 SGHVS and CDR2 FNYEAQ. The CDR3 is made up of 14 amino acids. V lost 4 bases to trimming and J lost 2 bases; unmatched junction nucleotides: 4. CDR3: CASSSQTGNYGYTF. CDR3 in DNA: TGTGCCAGCAGCTCCCAGACAGGGAACTATGGCTACACCTTC. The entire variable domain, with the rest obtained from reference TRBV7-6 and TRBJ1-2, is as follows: GAGVSQSPRYKVTKRGQDVALRCDPISGHVSLYWYRQALGQGPEFLTYFNYEAQQDKSGLPNDRFSAERPEGSISTLTIQRTEQRDSAMYRCASSSQTGNYGYTFGSGTRLTVV.

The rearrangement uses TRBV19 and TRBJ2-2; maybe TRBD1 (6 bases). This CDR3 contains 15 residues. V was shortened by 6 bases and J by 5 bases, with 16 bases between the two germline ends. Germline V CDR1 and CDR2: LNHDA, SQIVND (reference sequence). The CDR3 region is CASSPLGTITGELFF. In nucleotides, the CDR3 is TGTGCCAGTAGCCCCCTGGGGACAATAACCGGGGAGCTGTTTTTT.

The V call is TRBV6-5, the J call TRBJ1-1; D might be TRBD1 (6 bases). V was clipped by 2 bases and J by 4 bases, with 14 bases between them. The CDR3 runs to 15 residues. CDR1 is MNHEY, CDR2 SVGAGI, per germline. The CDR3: CASSYRTVRGTEAFF. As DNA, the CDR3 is TGTGCCAGCAGTTACCGGACAGTAAGAGGCACTGAAGCTTTCTTT.

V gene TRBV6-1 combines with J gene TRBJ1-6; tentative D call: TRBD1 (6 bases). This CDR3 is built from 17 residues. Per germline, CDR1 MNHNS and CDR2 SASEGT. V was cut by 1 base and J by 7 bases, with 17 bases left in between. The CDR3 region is CASSEVPGGTINSPLHF. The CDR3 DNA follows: TGTGCCAGCAGTGAAGTTCCTGGGGGCACAATCAATTCACCCCTCCACTTT.

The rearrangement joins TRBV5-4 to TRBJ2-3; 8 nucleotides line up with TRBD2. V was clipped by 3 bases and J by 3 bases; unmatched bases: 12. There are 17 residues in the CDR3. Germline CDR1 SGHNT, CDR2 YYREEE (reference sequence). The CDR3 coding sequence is TGTGCCAGCAGCTCGATCCGGGGGGGCCTTCGAACAGATACGCAGTATTTT. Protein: CASSSIRGGLRTDTQYF.

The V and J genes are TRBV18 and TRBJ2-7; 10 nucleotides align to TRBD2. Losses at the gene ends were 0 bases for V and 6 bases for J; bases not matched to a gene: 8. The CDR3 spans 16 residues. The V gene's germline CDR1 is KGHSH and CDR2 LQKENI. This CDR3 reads CASSPPASGGGGEQYF. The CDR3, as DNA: TGTGCCAGCTCACCACCGGCTAGCGGGGGTGGGGGCGAGCAGTACTTC. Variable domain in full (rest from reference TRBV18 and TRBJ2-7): NAGVMQNPRHLVRRRGQEARLRCSPMKGHSHVYWYRQLPEEGLKFMVYLQKENIIDESGMPKERFSAEFPKEGPSILRIQQVVRGDSAAYFCASSPPASGGGGEQYFGPGTRLTVT.

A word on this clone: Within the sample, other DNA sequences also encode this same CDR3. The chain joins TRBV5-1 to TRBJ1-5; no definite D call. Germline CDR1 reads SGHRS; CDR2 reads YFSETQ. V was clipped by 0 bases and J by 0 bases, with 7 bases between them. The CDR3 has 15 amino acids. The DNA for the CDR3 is TGCGCCAGCAGCTTGGCGGGAGATAGCAATCAGCCCCAGCATTTT. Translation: CASSLAGDSNQPQHF. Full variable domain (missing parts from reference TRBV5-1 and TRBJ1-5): KAGVTQTPRYLIKTRGQQVTLSCSPISGHRSVSWYQQTPGQGLQFLFEYFSETQRNKGNFPGRFSGRQFSNSRSEMNVSTLELGDSALYLCASSLAGDSNQPQHFGDGTRLSIL.

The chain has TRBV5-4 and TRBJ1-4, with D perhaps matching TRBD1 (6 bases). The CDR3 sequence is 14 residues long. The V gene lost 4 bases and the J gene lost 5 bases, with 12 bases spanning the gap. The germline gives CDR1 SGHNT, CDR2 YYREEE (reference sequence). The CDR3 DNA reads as TGTGCCAGCAGCCCCGACAGGCAAAATGAAAAACTGTTTTTT. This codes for CASSPDRQNEKLFF.

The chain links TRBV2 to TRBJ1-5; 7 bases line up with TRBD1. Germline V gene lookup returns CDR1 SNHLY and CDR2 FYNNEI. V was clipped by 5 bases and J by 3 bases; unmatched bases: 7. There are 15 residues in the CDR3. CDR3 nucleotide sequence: TGTGCCAGCAGTACCGACAGGGCGAACAATCAGCCCCAGCATTTT. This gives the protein CASSTDRANNQPQHF.

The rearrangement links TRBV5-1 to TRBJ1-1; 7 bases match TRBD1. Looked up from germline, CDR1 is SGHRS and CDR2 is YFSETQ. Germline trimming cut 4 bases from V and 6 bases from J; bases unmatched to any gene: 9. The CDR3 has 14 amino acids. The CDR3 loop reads CASSPRQGRPEAFF. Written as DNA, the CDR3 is TGCGCCAGCAGCCCCCGACAGGGTCGGCCTGAAGCTTTCTTT.

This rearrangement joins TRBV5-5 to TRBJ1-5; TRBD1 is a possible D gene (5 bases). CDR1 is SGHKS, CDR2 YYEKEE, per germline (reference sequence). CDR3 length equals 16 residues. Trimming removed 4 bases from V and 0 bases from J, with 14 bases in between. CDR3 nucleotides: TGTGCCAGCAGCCTCCTCGGGGGGTATAGCAATCAGCCCCAGCATTTT. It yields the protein CASSLLGGYSNQPQHF.

CDR3 nucleotides: TGTGCCAGCAGCTTTCTACAGGGGGAGACCCAGTACTTC. Amino acid sequence: CASSFLQGETQYF. The V call is TRBV7-3, the J call TRBJ2-5; TRBD1 matches at 7 bases. The length of the CDR3 is 13 residues. With V trimmed by 3 bases and J by 5 bases, 3 bases remained unmatched. Germline CDR1 reads SGHTA; CDR2 reads FQGTGA.

CDR3 residues: CASSLAVLTVAYEQYF. Here the CDR3 DNA reads TGTGCCAGCAGCTTGGCTGTCCTCACAGTGGCCTACGAGCAGTACTTC. The rearrangement uses TRBV5-8 and TRBJ2-7; D not resolved. V shed 0 bases and J shed 2 bases, with 15 bases lying between them. CDR1 is SGHTS and CDR2 is YDEGEE in the germline V gene. The CDR3 runs to 16 residues. Combining the CDR3 with reference TRBV5-8 and TRBJ2-7 gives the whole variable domain EAGVTQSPTHLIKTRGQQATLRCSPISGHTSVYWYQQALGLGLQFLLWYDEGEERNRGNFPPRFSGRQFPNYSSELNVNALELEDSALYLCASSLAVLTVAYEQYFGPGTRLTVT.

CDR3 residues: CASTTRDRQETQYF. The DNA of the CDR3 is TGTGCCAGCACCACTAGGGACAGACAAGAGACCCAGTACTTC. V and J are TRBV6-5 and TRBJ2-5; 7 bases match TRBD1. In germline, CDR1 is MNHEY, CDR2 SVGAGI. With V trimmed by 7 bases and J by 2 bases, 7 bases remained unmatched. This CDR3 region has 14 residues.

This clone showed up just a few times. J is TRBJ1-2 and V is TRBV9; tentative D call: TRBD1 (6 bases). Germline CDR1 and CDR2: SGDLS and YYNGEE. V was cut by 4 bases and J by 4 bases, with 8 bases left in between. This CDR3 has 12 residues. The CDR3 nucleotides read TGTGCCAGCAGCCGGGACACCTATGGCTACACCTTC. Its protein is CASSRDTYGYTF.

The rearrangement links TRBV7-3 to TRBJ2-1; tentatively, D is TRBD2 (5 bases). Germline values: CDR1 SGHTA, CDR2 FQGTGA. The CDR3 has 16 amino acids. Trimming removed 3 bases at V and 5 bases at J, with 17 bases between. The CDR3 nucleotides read TGTGCCAGCAGCTTCCAAAGCGGACCCGCCCACAATGAGCAGTTCTTC. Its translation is CASSFQSGPAHNEQFF.

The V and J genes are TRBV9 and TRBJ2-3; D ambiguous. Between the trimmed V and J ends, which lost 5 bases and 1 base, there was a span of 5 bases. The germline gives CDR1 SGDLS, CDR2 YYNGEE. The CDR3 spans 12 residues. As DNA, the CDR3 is TGTGCCAGCAGTCGTGGCACAGATACGCAGTATTTT. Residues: CASSRGTDTQYF.

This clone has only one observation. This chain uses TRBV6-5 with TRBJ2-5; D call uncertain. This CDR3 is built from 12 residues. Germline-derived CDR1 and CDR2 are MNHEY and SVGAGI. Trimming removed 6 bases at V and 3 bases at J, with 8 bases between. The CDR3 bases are TGTGCCAGCAGAGAGCCGGAAGAGACCCAGTACTTC. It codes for CASREPEETQYF.

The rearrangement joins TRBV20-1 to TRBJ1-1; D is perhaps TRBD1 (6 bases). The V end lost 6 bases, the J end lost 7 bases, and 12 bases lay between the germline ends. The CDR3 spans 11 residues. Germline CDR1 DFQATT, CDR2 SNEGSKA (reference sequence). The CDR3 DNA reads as TGCAGTGCCCCCGGACAGCTTGAAGCTTTCTTT. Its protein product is CSAPGQLEAFF.

CDR3 amino acids: CASTLGGRGYGYTF. CDR3 bases: TGTGCCAGCACCCTCGGGGGAAGGGGCTATGGCTACACCTTC. The V gene is TRBV6-5, the J gene TRBJ1-2, with D tentatively TRBD1 (5 bases). The CDR3 is 14 residues long. Germline-derived CDR1 and CDR2 are MNHEY and SVGAGI. V was cut by 7 bases and J by 4 bases, with 16 bases left in between.

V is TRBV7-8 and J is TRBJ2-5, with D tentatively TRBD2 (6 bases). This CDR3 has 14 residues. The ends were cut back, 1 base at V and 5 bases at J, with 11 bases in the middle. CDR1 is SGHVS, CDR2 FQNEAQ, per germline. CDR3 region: CASSLEEGSETQYF. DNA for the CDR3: TGTGCCAGCAGCTTAGAGGAGGGTTCCGAGACCCAGTACTTC.